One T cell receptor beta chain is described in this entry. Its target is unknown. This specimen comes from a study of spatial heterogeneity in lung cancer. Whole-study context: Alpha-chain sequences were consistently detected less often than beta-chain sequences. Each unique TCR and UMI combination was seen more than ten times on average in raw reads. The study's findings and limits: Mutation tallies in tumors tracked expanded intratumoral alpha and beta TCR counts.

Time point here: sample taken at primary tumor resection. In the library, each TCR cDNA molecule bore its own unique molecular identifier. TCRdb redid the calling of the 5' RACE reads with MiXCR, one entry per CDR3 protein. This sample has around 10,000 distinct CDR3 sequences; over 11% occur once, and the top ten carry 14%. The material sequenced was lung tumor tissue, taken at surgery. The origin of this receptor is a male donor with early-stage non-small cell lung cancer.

The CDR3 is CASSPDRRAKNIQYF. CDR3 in DNA: TGTGCCAGCAGCCCAGATAGGAGGGCCAAAAACATTCAGTACTTC. The chain combines TRBV12-3 or TRBV12-4 with TRBJ2-4; perhaps TRBD2 as D (5 bases). The CDR3 contains 15 residues. Trimming took off 6 bases at V and 1 base at J, with 13 bases between the two ends.